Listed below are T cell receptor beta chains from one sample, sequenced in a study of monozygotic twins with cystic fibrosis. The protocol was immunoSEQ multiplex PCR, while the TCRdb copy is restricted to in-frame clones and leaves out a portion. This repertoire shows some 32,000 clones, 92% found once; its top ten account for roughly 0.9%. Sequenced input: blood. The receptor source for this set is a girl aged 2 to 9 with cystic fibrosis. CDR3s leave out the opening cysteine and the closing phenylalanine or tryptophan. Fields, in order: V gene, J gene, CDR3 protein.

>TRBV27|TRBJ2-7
ASSLSGRFSYEQY
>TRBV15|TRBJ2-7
ATSGRTGGVISSYEQY
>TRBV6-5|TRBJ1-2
ASTLTGGDYGYT
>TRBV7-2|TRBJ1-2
ASSLEGTGSYYGYT
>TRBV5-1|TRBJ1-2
ASSLGDVYGYT
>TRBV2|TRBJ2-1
ASSADLYEQF
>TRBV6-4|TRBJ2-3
ASSESAGATDTQY
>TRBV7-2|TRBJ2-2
ASSLRRTGELF
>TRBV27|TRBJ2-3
ASRSTGILGRDTQY
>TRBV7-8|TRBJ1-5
ASSSGDSTNQPQH
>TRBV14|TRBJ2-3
ASRKTGSHTDTQY
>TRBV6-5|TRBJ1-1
ASGNTEAF
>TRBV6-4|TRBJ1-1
ASSDSHTEAF
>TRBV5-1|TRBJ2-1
ASSTSGGTSYNEQF
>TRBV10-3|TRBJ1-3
AISESGTLGNTIY
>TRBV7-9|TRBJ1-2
ASSQDRPYGYT
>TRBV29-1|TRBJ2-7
SVVGVGTREQY
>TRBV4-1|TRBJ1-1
ASSQVGVPEAF
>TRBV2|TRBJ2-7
ASSESAASYEQY
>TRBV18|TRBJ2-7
ASSPGSGTYEQY
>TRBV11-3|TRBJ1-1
ASSPGGSVNTEAF
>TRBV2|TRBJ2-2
ASSGNTGELF
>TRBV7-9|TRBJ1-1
ASSRGGTEAF
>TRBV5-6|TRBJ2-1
ASSLGRGVYNEQF
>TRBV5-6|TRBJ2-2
ASSLGRVNTGELF
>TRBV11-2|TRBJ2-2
ASSSRTGGYTGELF
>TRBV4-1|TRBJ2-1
ASSHGTGDWIEQF
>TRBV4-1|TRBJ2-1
ASSQVSLSSYNEQF
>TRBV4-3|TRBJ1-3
ASSPRKGSSGNTIY
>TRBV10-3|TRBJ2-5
AISESGGGTQY
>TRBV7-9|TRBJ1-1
ASSLVSDGRSVPNTEAF
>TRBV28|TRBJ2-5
ASSSSGYQETQY